The rows below give T cell receptor beta chains drawn from one sample of a study of blood T cell repertoires in COVID-19. Here immunoSEQ multiplex PCR was the method, and the copy in TCRdb shows in-frame clones only, minus some. The data show about 130,000 clones, with approximately 80% seen just once and approximately 3% held by the top ten. Input material: peripheral blood. The source of these receptors is a woman older than 75 with acute or convalescent COVID-19. Each CDR3 is given with its conserved first and last residue. A D gene is named only where the DNA matches it firmly. Clone size is shown for a subset of rows, as once, few, many or a class of expanded clone.

d_call j_call clone_size v_call cdr3_nt cdr3_aa
TRBD1 TRBJ2-5 . TRBV19 TGTGCCAGTAGTACAGGACAGGGGCGGCAAGAGACCCAGTACTTC CASSTGQGRQETQYF
TRBD2 TRBJ2-3 . TRBV3-1/TRBV3-2 TGTGCCAGCAGCCAAGGGGCGGGGGAAGATACGCAGTATTTT CASSQGAGEDTQYF
. TRBJ2-7 . TRBV4-1 TGCGCCAGCAGCCAAGTGAGGGTTTCAACCTACGAGCAGTACTTC CASSQVRVSTYEQYF
. TRBJ1-4 . TRBV5-1 TGCGCCAGCAGCGACCCCGGGACAACTAATGAAAAACTGTTTTTT CASSDPGTTNEKLFF
TRBD1 TRBJ1-6 once TRBV2 TGTGCCAGCAGTCGACAGGGTGAATATTCACCCCTCCACTTT CASSRQGEYSPLHF
. TRBJ2-7 . TRBV6-5 TGTGCCAGCACTTGGACCAGGGATGGCTCCTACGAGCAGTACTTC CASTWTRDGSYEQYF
. TRBJ2-3 . TRBV7-9 TGTGCCAGCAGCCCCCGCGGGGACTCCACAGATACGCAGTATTTT CASSPRGDSTDTQYF
. TRBJ1-2 . TRBV4-1 TGCGCCAGCAGCCAAGTTGGCAGGGGTAACTATGGCTACACCTTC CASSQVGRGNYGYTF
. TRBJ2-7 . TRBV9 TGTGCCAGCAGCGTAGAGTTGGACAGCTCCTACGAGCAGTACTTC CASSVELDSSYEQYF
. TRBJ2-1 . TRBV14 TGTGCCAGCAGCCAAGCCAGGGGCGGTGAGCAGTTCTTC CASSQARGGEQFF
. TRBJ2-4 . TRBV7-6 TGTGCCAGCAGCTTCTCGAATGCGGACATTCAGTACTTC CASSFSNADIQYF
. TRBJ1-1 . TRBV18 TGTGCCAGCTCACCGCCCTCACGGGGGGGAAACACTGAAGCTTTCTTT CASSPPSRGGNTEAFF
. TRBJ2-1 few TRBV7-3 TGTGCCAGCAGCTCCGCGCTCTGGAATGAGCAGTTCTTC CASSSALWNEQFF
TRBD2 TRBJ2-3 . TRBV15 TGTGCCACCAGCAGAGATTTTGCGGGGGGGTCGCCCTACACAGATACGCAGTATTTT CATSRDFAGGSPYTDTQYF
. TRBJ2-3 . TRBV7-9 TGTGCCAGCAGCCCATTCGGAGGGTCCGAAGATACGCAGTATTTT CASSPFGGSEDTQYF
. TRBJ2-7 . TRBV19 TGTGCCAGTAGTATGGGGGCAACGGCCTACGAGCAGTACTTC CASSMGATAYEQYF
TRBD1 TRBJ2-1 . TRBV6-2/TRBV6-3 TGTGCCAGCAGCCTCCTACGACAGGGGGCAAATGAGCAGTTCTTC CASSLLRQGANEQFF
. TRBJ2-1 once TRBV2 TGTGCCAGCAGTGAATCCAGGGCGGAGAAAGGTGAGCAGTTCTTC CASSESRAEKGEQFF
TRBD2 TRBJ2-1 . TRBV19 TGTGCCAGTAGTAATAGCGGGGGGGCCGGAGTTGAGCAGTTCTTC CASSNSGGAGVEQFF
. TRBJ1-4 few TRBV11-3 TGTGCCAGCAGCTTAGGTGGAACAGGAACAACTAATGAAAAACTGTTTTTT CASSLGGTGTTNEKLFF
TRBD1 TRBJ1-2 few TRBV9 TGTGCCAGCAGCTCCCGGGACAGGGCGTTTGTTGCCTATGGCTACACCTTC CASSSRDRAFVAYGYTF
TRBD2 TRBJ2-7 . TRBV5-1 TGCGCCAGCAGCTTGGTTAGCGGGGGGAACCTCCGCGGCGAGCAGTACTTC CASSLVSGGNLRGEQYF
TRBD1 TRBJ2-5 once TRBV5-1 TGCGCCAGCACGTGGGACAGGGAAGAGACCCAGTACTTC CASTWDREETQYF
. TRBJ1-4 . TRBV18 TGTGCCAGCTCACCCAGTCGAGAGACACCAACTAATGAAAAACTGTTTTTT CASSPSRETPTNEKLFF
TRBD1 TRBJ1-2 . TRBV5-1 TGCGCCAGCAGCTTATTAGGGACAGGGAGCGGCTACACCTTC CASSLLGTGSGYTF
. TRBJ2-5 . TRBV6-5 TGTGCCAGCAGTTACTCGAAGGTGGGGGGGCAGGAGACCCAGTACTTC CASSYSKVGGQETQYF
TRBD1 TRBJ2-3 once TRBV9 TGTGCCAGCAGCGTAGGACAGGGGGCTACAGATACGCAGTATTTT CASSVGQGATDTQYF
TRBD1 TRBJ1-5 once TRBV30 TGTGCCTGGAGCCGTCCGGGACAGGGGATTGATCAGCCCCAGCATTTT CAWSRPGQGIDQPQHF
. TRBJ2-5 . TRBV20-1 TGCAGTGCTAGTCTAGGAGGGGACCAAGAGACCCAGTACTTC CSASLGGDQETQYF
TRBD1 TRBJ1-6 few TRBV2 TGTGCCAGCACCCGGGACAGGGCGAGCTCCTATAATTCACCCCTCCACTTT CASTRDRASSYNSPLHF
TRBD1 TRBJ2-7 . TRBV4-1 TGCGCCAGCAGCCAAGATGCAGGGGGCCTTTGGTCCTACGAGCAGTACTTC CASSQDAGGLWSYEQYF
TRBD1 TRBJ1-4 . TRBV5-4 TGTGCCAGCAGCGAGGGGGCGGATGAAAAACTGTTTTTT CASSEGADEKLFF
. TRBJ1-1 . TRBV2 TGTGCCAGCTCGCTAGTAAGGGCTTTCTTT CASSLVRAFF
TRBD2 TRBJ2-7 . TRBV19 TGTGCCAGTAGTGTAGGACTAGCGAACGAGCAGTACTTC CASSVGLANEQYF
TRBD1 TRBJ1-1 . TRBV7-3 TGTGCCAGCAGCTCCAAGACAGGGCGGAACACTGAAGCTTTCTTT CASSSKTGRNTEAFF
TRBD1 TRBJ1-1 . TRBV14 TGTGCCAGCAGCCGACAGGGGAACACTGAAGCTTTCTTT CASSRQGNTEAFF
TRBD1 TRBJ2-7 once TRBV10-2 TGCGCCAGCAGTGAAGGACAGGATCCCCCCTTTGAGGGCGAGCAGTACTTC CASSEGQDPPFEGEQYF
. TRBJ1-6 . TRBV3-1/TRBV3-2 TGTGCCAGCAGCCAAGACTATTCACCCCTCCACTTT CASSQDYSPLHF
TRBD1 TRBJ1-1 . TRBV3-1/TRBV3-2 TGTGCCAGCAGCCAAGCCACCGGGACAGGGAACACTGAAGCTTTCTTT CASSQATGTGNTEAFF
TRBD1 TRBJ2-5 . TRBV5-4 TGTGCCAGCAGCTCACCAGGGACAGCTCAAGAGACCCAGTACTTC CASSSPGTAQETQYF
TRBD1 TRBJ1-5 . TRBV12-3/TRBV12-4 TGTGCCAGCAGTTTAACAGGGGGGCAGCCCCAGCATTTT CASSLTGGQPQHF
. TRBJ1-2 . TRBV19 TGTGCCAGTAGTCCGCGCTCTAACTATGGCTACACCTTC CASSPRSNYGYTF
TRBD1 TRBJ1-5 many TRBV13 TGTGCCAGCAGCTCCCGGGACAGGGAGATTGAGGGCAATCAGCCCCAGCATTTT CASSSRDREIEGNQPQHF
TRBD2 TRBJ2-1 once TRBV7-7 TGTGCTAGCAGCTCAGCCAGCGGGGGCCGATACAATGAGCAGTTCTTC CASSSASGGRYNEQFF
. TRBJ1-1 . TRBV10-3 TGTGCCATCAAGGAGGGTGTGAACACTGAAGCTTTCTTT CAIKEGVNTEAFF
TRBD1 TRBJ1-5 . TRBV27 TGTGCCAGCAGTTTTCGTGAGGGACAGGGGGGCAATCAGCCCCAGCATTTT CASSFREGQGGNQPQHF
TRBD2 TRBJ2-5 . TRBV7-3 TGTGCCAGCAGCACGGGACTAGCGGGAGAAGAGACCCAGTACTTC CASSTGLAGEETQYF
TRBD2 TRBJ2-2 . TRBV4-2 TGTGCCAGCAGCCAAGAACCGGGGGGGAGCACCGGGGAGCTGTTTTTT CASSQEPGGSTGELFF
TRBD1 TRBJ2-7 . TRBV7-2 TGTGCCAGCAGCCCCCGACAGGGTGGGGACGAGCAGTACTTC CASSPRQGGDEQYF
. TRBJ2-2 . TRBV19 TGTGCCAGTAGGCCAGACGGGTGGGACACCGGGGAGCTGTTTTTT CASRPDGWDTGELFF
. TRBJ2-5 . TRBV24-1 TGTGCCACCAGTCCGGCAGGGGAGACTGGAGAGACCCAGTACTTC CATSPAGETGETQYF
. TRBJ2-7 few TRBV11-1 TGTGCCAGCAGCTTAGCAATAGGACAAGGCTACGAGCAGTACTTC CASSLAIGQGYEQYF
. TRBJ1-6 . TRBV6-6 TGTGCCAGCAGAACCGCACAAGGGGCCCTCCACTTT CASRTAQGALHF